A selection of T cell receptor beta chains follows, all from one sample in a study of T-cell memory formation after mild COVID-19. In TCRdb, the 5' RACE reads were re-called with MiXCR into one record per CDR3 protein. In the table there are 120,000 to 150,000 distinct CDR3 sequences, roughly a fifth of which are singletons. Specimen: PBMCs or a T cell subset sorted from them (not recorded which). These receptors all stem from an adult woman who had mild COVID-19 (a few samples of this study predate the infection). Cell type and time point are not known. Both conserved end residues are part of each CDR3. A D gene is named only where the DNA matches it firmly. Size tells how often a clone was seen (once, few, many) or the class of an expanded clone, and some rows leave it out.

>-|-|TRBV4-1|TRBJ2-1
TGCGCCAGCAGCCGTGAAGTGGGACGTGAGCAGTTCTTC
CASSREVGREQFF
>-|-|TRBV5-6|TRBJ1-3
TGTGCCAGCAGCTTGGAAGGACCAGGGGTGTCTGGAAACACCATATATTTT
CASSLEGPGVSGNTIYF
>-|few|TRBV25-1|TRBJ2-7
TGTGCCAGCAGCGGGACGTTCTCCTACGAGCAGTACTTC
CASSGTFSYEQYF
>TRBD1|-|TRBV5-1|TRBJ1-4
TGCGCCAGCAGCGAAACAGGGGATTCTTTCCGAAAACTGTTTTTT
CASSETGDSFRKLFF
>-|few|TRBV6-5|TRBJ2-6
TGTGCCAGCAGACTTCGACAGGACTCTGGGGCCAACGTCCTGACTTTC
CASRLRQDSGANVLTF
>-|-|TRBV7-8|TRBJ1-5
TGTGCCAGCAGCCGGACACGCGATCAGCCCCAGCATTTT
CASSRTRDQPQHF
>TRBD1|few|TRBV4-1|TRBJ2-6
TGCGCCAGCAGCCAAGGACAGGGGACTGGGGCCAACGTCCTGACTTTC
CASSQGQGTGANVLTF
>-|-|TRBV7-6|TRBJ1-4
TGTGCCAGCAGCCCCACAGGGATTAATGAAAAACTGTTTTTT
CASSPTGINEKLFF
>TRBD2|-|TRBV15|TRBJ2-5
TGTGCCACCAGCAGAGAGACTAGCGGGGGGGGTGAGACCCAGTACTTC
CATSRETSGGGETQYF
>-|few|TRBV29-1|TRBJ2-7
TGCAGCGCGGGTCAAACCTACGAGCAGTACTTC
CSAGQTYEQYF
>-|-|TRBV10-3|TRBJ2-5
TGTGCCATCAGCTCCATGGGACAAGAGACCCAGTACTTC
CAISSMGQETQYF
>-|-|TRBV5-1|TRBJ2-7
TGCGCCAGCAGCGACAACTTCTACGAGCAGTACTTC
CASSDNFYEQYF
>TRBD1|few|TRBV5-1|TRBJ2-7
TGCGCCAGCAGCTCGGGGGACAGGGGATACTCCTACGAGCAGTACTTC
CASSSGDRGYSYEQYF
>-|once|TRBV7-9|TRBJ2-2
TGTGCCAGCAGCTTAGCGCTGGTACCATCCGGGGAGCTGTTTTTT
CASSLALVPSGELFF
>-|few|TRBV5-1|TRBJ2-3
TGCGCCAGCAGCTGGGGGACCAGGGCAGGGTCAGATACGCAGTATTTT
CASSWGTRAGSDTQYF
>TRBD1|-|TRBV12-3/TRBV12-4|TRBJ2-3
TGTGCCAGCAGTACCGGGACAGGCCCAGATACGCAGTATTTT
CASSTGTGPDTQYF
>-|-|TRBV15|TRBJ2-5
TGTGCCACCAGCAGAACCCTAGAGGAGACCCAGTACTTC
CATSRTLEETQYF